The rows below give T cell receptor beta chains drawn from one sample of a study of regulatory T cells in long-lasting Graves disease. TCRdb fed the multiplex PCR reads into MiXCR, producing one record per CDR3 protein. The sample includes about 360,000 distinct CDR3 sequences, about 17% seen only once; the top ten take 20%. These sequences were also reported in another study, on T cells in Graves' hyperthyroidism and ophthalmopathy.

The sequences come from peripheral blood mononuclear cells (PBMCs), collected at new diagnosis, from a patient treated with antithyroid drugs. The receptors come from a woman aged 18-29 years with Graves disease. Both conserved end residues are part of each CDR3. D genes are given only for firm matches. Size tells how often a clone was seen (once, few, many) or the class of an expanded clone, and some rows leave it out.

DNA	CDR3	size	D	J	V
TGTGCCAGCAGACCTCGACAGGGGAACTATGGCTACACCTTC	CASRPRQGNYGYTF	many	TRBD1	TRBJ1-2	TRBV2
TGCGCCAGCAGCTTGGCCCAGACTCGTAATGAAAAACTGTTTTTT	CASSLAQTRNEKLFF	many	NA	TRBJ1-4	TRBV5-1
TGTGCCAGCAGCTTAGGCGGGAGGTACGAGCAGTACTTC	CASSLGGRYEQYF	many	TRBD2	TRBJ2-7	TRBV7-9
TGTGCCAGCTCCGGGACAGCGAACACCGGGGAGCTGTTTTTT	CASSGTANTGELFF	many	TRBD1	TRBJ2-2	TRBV7-2
TGTGCCACCAGTGATTCGGCAGGCGAGGAGGGGTACGAGCAGTACTTC	CATSDSAGEEGYEQYF	NA	NA	TRBJ2-7	TRBV24-1
TGTGCCAGCAGCTTGTACGGGGGGGAGCTGTTTTTT	CASSLYGGELFF	once	NA	TRBJ2-2	TRBV5-4
TGTGCCAGCAGCTTTGAACGTTTTTCACCCCTCCACTTT	CASSFERFSPLHF	many	NA	TRBJ1-6	TRBV11-1
TGTGCCACCAGCCCCCCTAGGTGGCTCGGCACTGAAGCTTTCTTT	CATSPPRWLGTEAFF	few	NA	TRBJ1-1	TRBV15
TGTGCCAGCAGACGTACTAGGACAGTTCACGAGCAGTACTTC	CASRRTRTVHEQYF	once	NA	TRBJ2-7	TRBV2
TGTGCCAGCAGCGTAGTGCCCTCCTACAATGAGCAGTTCTTC	CASSVVPSYNEQFF	few	NA	TRBJ2-1	TRBV9
TGTGCCAGCAGTTCCTCCTTAACTAGCGGAGGAAGCTTC	CASSSSLTSGGSF	many	TRBD2	TRBJ2-7	TRBV28
TGTGCCAGCAACCAACGGGCTCGGGGAGGCAATGAGCAGTTCTTC	CASNQRARGGNEQFF	many	NA	TRBJ2-1	TRBV11-1
TGTGCCGGGAGAACAGGACTGCGTACAGATACGCAGTATTTT	CAGRTGLRTDTQYF	many	NA	TRBJ2-3	TRBV30
TGTGCCAGCAGTTACAAAGATCACAATGAGCAGTTCTTC	CASSYKDHNEQFF	many	NA	TRBJ2-1	TRBV6-2/TRBV6-3
TGTGCCAGCAGTGTACGGGGTGGACTAGCGGGAGCATATGAGCAGTTCTTC	CASSVRGGLAGAYEQFF	many	TRBD2	TRBJ2-1	TRBV2
TGCGCCAGCAGCCAAGGAGCGGTGGGGAACACTGAAGCTTTCTTT	CASSQGAVGNTEAFF	NA	NA	TRBJ1-1	TRBV4-1
TGCGCCAGCAGCCCCCGGGTTCCAGACTCCTACGAGCAGTACTTC	CASSPRVPDSYEQYF	many	NA	TRBJ2-7	TRBV5-1
TGCGCCAGCAGCTCCCAACCGGGGACAGCAAACACTGAAGCTTTCTTT	CASSSQPGTANTEAFF	once	TRBD1	TRBJ1-1	TRBV5-1
TGTGCCAGCATGGTACACTTCAACTACGAGCAGTACTTC	CASMVHFNYEQYF	many	NA	TRBJ2-7	TRBV2
TGCGCCAGCAGCTTGGTCCTAGCGGGGGGCACAGATACGCAGTATTTT	CASSLVLAGGTDTQYF	many	TRBD2	TRBJ2-3	TRBV5-1
TGTGCCAGCAGCGTAGGTCCGGTCCCCTACGAGCAGTACTTC	CASSVGPVPYEQYF	many	NA	TRBJ2-7	TRBV9
TGTGCCAGCAGCAGAACGGGACAGAGCACAGATACGCAGTATTTT	CASSRTGQSTDTQYF	few	TRBD1	TRBJ2-3	TRBV7-9
TGCGCCAGCAGCGACATTCTCGACAGGGGTAGACACGAGCAGTACTTC	CASSDILDRGRHEQYF	many	TRBD1	TRBJ2-7	TRBV5-1
TGTGCCACCAGTGATTTTAGCAGGGGGGAGCAGTACTTC	CATSDFSRGEQYF	many	TRBD1	TRBJ2-7	TRBV24-1
TGTGCCAGCAGTTTTCTTGCCGGAGACAGGGGTGGACCAGATACGCAGTATTTT	CASSFLAGDRGGPDTQYF	many	TRBD1	TRBJ2-3	TRBV12-3/TRBV12-4
TGTGCCAGCAGCGTAGGCAGGGCTAACTATGGCTACACCTTC	CASSVGRANYGYTF	NA	NA	TRBJ1-2	TRBV2
TGTGCCAGCAGTGGGCGGGACAGGGGGTTCATCCGTGGCACAGATACGCAGTATTTT	CASSGRDRGFIRGTDTQYF	many	TRBD1	TRBJ2-3	TRBV6-1
TGCGCCGGCTCAGGTGGGGGCCGGACAGATACGCAGTATTTT	CAGSGGGRTDTQYF	NA	NA	TRBJ2-3	TRBV5-1
TGTGCCAGCAGCCCTGGAGGGGGCGGTACGCAGTATTTT	CASSPGGGGTQYF	many	NA	TRBJ2-3	TRBV7-2
TGCAGTGCTAGAGGCGAGCGGGAGTACGAGCAGTACTTC	CSARGEREYEQYF	many	TRBD2	TRBJ2-7	TRBV20-1
TGTGCCAGCGGAAACGAGTACGCCAGGGAAAAACTGTTTTTT	CASGNEYAREKLFF	few	NA	TRBJ1-4	TRBV12-3/TRBV12-4
TGTGCCAATAGCCCAAATCGACTAGCGGGACACCATGAGCAGTTCTTC	CANSPNRLAGHHEQFF	NA	TRBD2	TRBJ2-1	TRBV19
TGTGGCAGCGGCCGACAATGGGTAGGGGTTCCTTCCTACGAGCAGTACTTC	CGSGRQWVGVPSYEQYF	NA	NA	TRBJ2-7	TRBV3-1
TGTGCCATCACCCGGACCCCGGCCGGGGAGCTGTTTTTT	CAITRTPAGELFF	few	NA	TRBJ2-2	TRBV10-3
TGTGCCAGCAGCTGGCGACTAGCGGGAGCAGTCGAGACCCAGTACTTC	CASSWRLAGAVETQYF	many	TRBD2	TRBJ2-5	TRBV13
TGTGCCAGCAGCTTGGCAGGGGGGTTCAGTCAGCCCCAGCATTTT	CASSLAGGFSQPQHF	few	TRBD1	TRBJ1-5	TRBV5-8
TGTGCCAGCTCATCGGGACAGGGGTCCTCCTACAATGAGCAGTTCTTC	CASSSGQGSSYNEQFF	few	TRBD1	TRBJ2-1	TRBV18
TGTGCCAGCAGCCAAAGCGGGGGGGCCGCGGACATTCAGTACTTC	CASSQSGGAADIQYF	NA	TRBD2	TRBJ2-4	TRBV7-3
TGCAGTGCTTCCCCGACTAGCGGGACATACGAGCAGTACTTC	CSASPTSGTYEQYF	many	TRBD2	TRBJ2-7	TRBV20-1
TGTGCCAGTAGTATAGATGAGTGGGCGGATACGCAGTATTTT	CASSIDEWADTQYF	NA	NA	TRBJ2-3	TRBV19